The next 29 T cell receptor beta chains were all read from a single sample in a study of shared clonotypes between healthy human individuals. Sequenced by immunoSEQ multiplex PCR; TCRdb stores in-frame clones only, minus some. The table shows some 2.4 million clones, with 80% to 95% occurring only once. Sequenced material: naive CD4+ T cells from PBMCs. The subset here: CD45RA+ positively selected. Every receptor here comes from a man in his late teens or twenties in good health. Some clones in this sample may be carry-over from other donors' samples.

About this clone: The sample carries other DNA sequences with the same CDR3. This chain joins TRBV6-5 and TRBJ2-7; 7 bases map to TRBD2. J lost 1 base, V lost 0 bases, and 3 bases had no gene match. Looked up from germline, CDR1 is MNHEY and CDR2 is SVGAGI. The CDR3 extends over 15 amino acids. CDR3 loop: CASSYSKRGSYEQYF. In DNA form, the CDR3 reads TGTGCCAGCAGTTACTCGAAGCGGGGTTCCTACGAGCAGTACTTC.

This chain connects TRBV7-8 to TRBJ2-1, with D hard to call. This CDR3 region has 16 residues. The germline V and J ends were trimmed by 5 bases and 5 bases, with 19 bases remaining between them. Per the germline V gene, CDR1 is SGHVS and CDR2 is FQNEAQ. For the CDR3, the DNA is TGTGCCAGCAGCATTAGAGCCAACCCACTCAACAATGAGCAGTTCTTC. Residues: CASSIRANPLNNEQFF.

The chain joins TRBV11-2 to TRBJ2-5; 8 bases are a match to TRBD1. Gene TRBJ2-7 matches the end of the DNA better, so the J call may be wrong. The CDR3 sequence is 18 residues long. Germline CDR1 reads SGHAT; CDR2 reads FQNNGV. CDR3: CASAARGGRGLAFYEQYF. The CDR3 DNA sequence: TGTGCCAGCGCTGCCCGGGGCGGCAGGGGGCTGGCGTTCTACGAGCAGTACTTC.

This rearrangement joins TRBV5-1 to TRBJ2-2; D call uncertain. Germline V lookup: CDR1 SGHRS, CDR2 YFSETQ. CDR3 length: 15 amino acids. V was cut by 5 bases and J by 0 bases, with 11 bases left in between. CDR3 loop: CASRPDGANTGELFF. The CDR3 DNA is TGCGCCAGCAGACCCGACGGTGCGAACACCGGGGAGCTGTTTTTT.

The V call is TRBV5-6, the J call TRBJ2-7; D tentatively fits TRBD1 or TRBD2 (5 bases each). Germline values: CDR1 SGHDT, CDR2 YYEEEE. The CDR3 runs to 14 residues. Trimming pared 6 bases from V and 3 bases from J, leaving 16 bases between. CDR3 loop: CASTRKGTIYEQYF. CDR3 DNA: TGTGCCAGCACCCGAAAGGGGACGATCTACGAGCAGTACTTC.

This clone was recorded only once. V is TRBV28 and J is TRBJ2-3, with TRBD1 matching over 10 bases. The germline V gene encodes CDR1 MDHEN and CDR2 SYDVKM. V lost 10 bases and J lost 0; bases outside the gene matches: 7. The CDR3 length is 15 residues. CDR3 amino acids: CAIGGDRGSTDTQYF. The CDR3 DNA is TGTGCCATCGGTGGGGACAGGGGAAGCACAGATACGCAGTATTTT.

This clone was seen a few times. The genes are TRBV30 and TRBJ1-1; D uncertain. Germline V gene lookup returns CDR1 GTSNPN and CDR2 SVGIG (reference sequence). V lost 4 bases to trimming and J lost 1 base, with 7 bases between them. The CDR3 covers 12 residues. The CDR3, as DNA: TGTGCCTGGAAGTCACAGAACACTGAAGCTTTCTTT. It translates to CAWKSQNTEAFF.

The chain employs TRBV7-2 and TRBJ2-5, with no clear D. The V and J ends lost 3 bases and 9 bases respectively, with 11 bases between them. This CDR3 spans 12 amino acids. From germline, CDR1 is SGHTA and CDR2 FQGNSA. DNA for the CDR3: TGTGCCAGCAGCTTTGGTAGGGCGGCCCAGTACTTC. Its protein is CASSFGRAAQYF.

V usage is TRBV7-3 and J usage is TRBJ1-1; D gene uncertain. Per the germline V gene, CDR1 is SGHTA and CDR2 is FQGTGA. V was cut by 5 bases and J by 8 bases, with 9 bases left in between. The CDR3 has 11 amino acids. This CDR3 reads CASSVSGEAFF. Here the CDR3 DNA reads TGTGCCAGCAGCGTAAGTGGGGAAGCTTTCTTT.

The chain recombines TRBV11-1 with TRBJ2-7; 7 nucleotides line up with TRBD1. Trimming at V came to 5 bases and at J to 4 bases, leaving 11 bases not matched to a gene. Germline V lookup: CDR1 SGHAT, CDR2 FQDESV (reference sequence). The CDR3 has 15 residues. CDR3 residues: CASSPYGTENYEQYF. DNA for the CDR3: TGTGCCAGCAGCCCTTACGGGACAGAGAATTACGAGCAGTACTTC.

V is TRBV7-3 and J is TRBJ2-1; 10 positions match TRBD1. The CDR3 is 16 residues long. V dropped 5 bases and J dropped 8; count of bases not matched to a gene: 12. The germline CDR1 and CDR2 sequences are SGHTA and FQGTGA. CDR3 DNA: TGTGCCAGCAGCAAATCCCGGGACAGGGGCGGGGATGAGCAGTTCTTC. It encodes CASSKSRDRGGDEQFF.

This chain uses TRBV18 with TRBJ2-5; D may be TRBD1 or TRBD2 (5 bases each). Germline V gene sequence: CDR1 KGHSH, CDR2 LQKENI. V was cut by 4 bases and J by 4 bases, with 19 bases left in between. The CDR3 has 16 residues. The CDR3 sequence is CASSLRLEGRAETQYF. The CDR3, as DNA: TGTGCCAGCTCACTCCGCCTAGAGGGGCGCGCAGAGACCCAGTACTTC.

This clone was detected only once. The CDR3 spells CASSLDTGGNTIYF. In DNA form, the CDR3 reads TGCGCCAGCAGCTTGGATACAGGGGGAAACACCATATATTTT. V is TRBV5-1 and J is TRBJ1-3; TRBD1 might be the D (6 bases). Per the germline V gene, CDR1 is SGHRS and CDR2 is YFSETQ. The CDR3 is made up of 14 amino acids. V was cut by 0 bases and J by 4 bases, with 8 bases left in between.

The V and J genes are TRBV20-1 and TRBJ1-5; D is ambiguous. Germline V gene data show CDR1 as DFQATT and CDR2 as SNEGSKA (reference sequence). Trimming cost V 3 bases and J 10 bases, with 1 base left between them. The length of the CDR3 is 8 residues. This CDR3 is CSASPQHF. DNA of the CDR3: TGCAGTGCTAGTCCCCAGCATTTT.

The CDR3 protein is CASSGRDRYTDTQYF. The CDR3 nucleotides are TGTGCCAGCAGCGGGCGGGACCGCTACACAGATACGCAGTATTTT. The chain joins TRBV21-1 to TRBJ2-3; the tabulated D call, TRBD2, remains unverified against the DNA. TRBV21-1 is designated a pseudogene. The CDR3 is 15 amino acids.

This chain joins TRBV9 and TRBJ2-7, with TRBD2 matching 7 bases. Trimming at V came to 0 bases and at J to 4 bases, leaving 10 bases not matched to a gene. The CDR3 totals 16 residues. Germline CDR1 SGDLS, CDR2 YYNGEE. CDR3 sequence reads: CASSVAGSSGRYEQYF. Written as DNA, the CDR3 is TGTGCCAGCAGCGTAGCGGGATCTAGCGGAAGATACGAGCAGTACTTC. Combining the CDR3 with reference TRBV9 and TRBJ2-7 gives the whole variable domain DSGVTQTPKHLITATGQRVTLRCSPRSGDLSVYWYQQSLDQGLQFLIQYYNGEERAKGNILERFSAQQFPDLHSELNLSSLELGDSALYFCASSVAGSSGRYEQYFGPGTRLTVT.

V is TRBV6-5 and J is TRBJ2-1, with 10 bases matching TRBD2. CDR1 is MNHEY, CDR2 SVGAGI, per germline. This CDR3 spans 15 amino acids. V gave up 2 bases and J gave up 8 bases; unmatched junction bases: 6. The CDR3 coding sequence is TGTGCCAGCAGTTACGGGGGACTAGCGATCCATGAGCAGTTCTTC. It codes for CASSYGGLAIHEQFF.

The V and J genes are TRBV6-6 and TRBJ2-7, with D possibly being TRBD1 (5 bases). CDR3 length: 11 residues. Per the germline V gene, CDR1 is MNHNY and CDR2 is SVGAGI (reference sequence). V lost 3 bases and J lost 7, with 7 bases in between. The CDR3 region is CASSYGAEQYF. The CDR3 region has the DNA TGTGCCAGCAGTTATGGGGCTGAGCAGTACTTC.

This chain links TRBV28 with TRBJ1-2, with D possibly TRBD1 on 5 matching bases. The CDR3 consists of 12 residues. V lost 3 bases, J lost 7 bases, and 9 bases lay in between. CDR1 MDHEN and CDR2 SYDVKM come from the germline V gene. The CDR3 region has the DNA TGTGCCAGCAGTTTCGTCCAGGGTGGCTACACCTTC. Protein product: CASSFVQGGYTF.

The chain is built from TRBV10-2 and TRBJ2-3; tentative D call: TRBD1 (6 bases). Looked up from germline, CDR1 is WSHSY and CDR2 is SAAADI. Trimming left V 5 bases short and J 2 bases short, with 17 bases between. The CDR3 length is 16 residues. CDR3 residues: CASSPKQTGFTDTQYF. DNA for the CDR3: TGCGCCAGCAGTCCTAAGCAAACAGGGTTCACAGATACGCAGTATTTT.

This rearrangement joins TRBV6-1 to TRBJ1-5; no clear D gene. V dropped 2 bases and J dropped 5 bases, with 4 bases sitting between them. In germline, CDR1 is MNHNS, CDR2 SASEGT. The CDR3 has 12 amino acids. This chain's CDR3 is CASSEPDQPQHF. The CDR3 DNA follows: TGTGCCAGCAGTGAACCCGATCAGCCCCAGCATTTT.

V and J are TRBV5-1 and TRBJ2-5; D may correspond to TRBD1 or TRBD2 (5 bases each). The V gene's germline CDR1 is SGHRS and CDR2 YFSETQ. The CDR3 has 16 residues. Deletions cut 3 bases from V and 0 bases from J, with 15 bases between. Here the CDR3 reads CASSSAVPRDQETQYF. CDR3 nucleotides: TGCGCCAGCAGCTCAGCGGTCCCCAGGGACCAAGAGACCCAGTACTTC.

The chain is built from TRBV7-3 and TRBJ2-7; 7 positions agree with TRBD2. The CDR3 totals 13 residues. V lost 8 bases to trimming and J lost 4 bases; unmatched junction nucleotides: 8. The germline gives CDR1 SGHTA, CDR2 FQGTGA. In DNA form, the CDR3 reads TGTGCCAGCGGACCGGGACTAACTTACGAGCAGTACTTC. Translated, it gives CASGPGLTYEQYF.

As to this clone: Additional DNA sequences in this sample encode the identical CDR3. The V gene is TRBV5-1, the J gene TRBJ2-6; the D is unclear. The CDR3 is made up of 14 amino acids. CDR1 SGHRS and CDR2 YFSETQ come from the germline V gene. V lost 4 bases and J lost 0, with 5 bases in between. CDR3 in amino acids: CASSLRSGANVLTF. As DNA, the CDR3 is TGCGCCAGCAGCCTTCGCTCTGGGGCCAACGTCCTGACTTTC.

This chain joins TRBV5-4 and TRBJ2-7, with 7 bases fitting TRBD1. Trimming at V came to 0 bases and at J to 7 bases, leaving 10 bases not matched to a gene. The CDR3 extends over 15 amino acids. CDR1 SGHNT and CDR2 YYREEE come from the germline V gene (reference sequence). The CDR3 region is CASSLGGQVKGEQYF. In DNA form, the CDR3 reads TGTGCCAGCAGCTTGGGAGGACAGGTTAAAGGAGAGCAGTACTTC.

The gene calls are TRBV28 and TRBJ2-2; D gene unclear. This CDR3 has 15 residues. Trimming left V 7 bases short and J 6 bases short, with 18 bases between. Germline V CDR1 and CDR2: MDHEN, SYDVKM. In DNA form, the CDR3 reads TGTGCCAGCACCGATGGACGAGTAACACCCGGGGAGCTGTTTTTT. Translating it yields CASTDGRVTPGELFF.

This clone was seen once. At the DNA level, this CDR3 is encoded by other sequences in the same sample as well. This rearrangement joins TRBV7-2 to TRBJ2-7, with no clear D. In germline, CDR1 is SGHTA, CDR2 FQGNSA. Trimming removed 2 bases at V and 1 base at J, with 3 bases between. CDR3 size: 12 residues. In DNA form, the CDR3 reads TGTGCCAGCAGCTTAATTTCCTACGAGCAGTACTTC. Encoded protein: CASSLISYEQYF.

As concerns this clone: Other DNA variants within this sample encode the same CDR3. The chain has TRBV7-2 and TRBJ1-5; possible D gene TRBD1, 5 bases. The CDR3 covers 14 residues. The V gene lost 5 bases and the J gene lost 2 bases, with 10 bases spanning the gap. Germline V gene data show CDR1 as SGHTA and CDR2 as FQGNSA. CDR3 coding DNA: TGTGCCAGCAGCCTAACGGGGGGCAATCAGCCCCAGCATTTT. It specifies CASSLTGGNQPQHF.

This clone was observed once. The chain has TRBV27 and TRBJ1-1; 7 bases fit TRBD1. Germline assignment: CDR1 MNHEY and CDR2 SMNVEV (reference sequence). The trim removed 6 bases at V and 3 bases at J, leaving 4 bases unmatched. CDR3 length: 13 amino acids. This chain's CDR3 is CASSHTGDTEAFF. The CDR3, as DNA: TGTGCCAGCAGCCATACAGGGGACACTGAAGCTTTCTTT.